The 14 T cell receptor beta chains given below trace back to one sample, sequenced in a study of PD-1 blockade in mismatch repair-deficient tumors. This table comes from immunoSEQ multiplex PCR, and its TCRdb copy is limited to in-frame clones, with some not included. This sample carries about 68,000 clones, about 78% of them seen once, and the ten largest clones take nearly 5.5%. The sequencing used peripheral blood, collected 2 weeks after starting pembrolizumab. The receptors shown here come from an adult with mismatch repair-deficient cancer.

This chain connects TRBV29-1 to TRBJ1-2; 7 nucleotides align to TRBD1. V was clipped by 1 base and J by 8 bases; unmatched bases: 4. CDR1 and CDR2 (germline): SQVTM, ANQGSEA. This CDR3 spans 12 amino acids. The CDR3 sequence is CSVEGGTVGYTF. DNA of the CDR3: TGCAGCGTTGAAGGGGGGACAGTCGGCTACACCTTC.

J is TRBJ2-3 and V is TRBV19; TRBD2 is a possible D gene (6 bases). The ends were cut back, 10 bases at V and 6 bases at J, with 11 bases in the middle. The CDR3 is 11 amino acids. Germline CDR1 reads LNHDA; CDR2 reads SQIVND (reference sequence). This CDR3 is CATWRVDTQYF. The CDR3 nucleotides are TGTGCCACCTGGAGGGTGGATACGCAGTATTTT.

The chain joins TRBV7-8 to TRBJ1-2; D not certain. Germline V gene lookup returns CDR1 SGHVS and CDR2 FQNEAQ. This CDR3 region has 14 residues. The V and J ends lost 2 bases and 3 bases respectively, with 10 bases between them. The CDR3 DNA reads as TGTGCCAGCAGCTTAAACAACCCAGACTATGGCTACACCTTC. The encoded protein is CASSLNNPDYGYTF.

The chain couples TRBV6-4 to TRBJ1-1; D unresolved. V lost 1 base and J lost 8, with 2 bases in between. There are 10 residues in the CDR3. CDR1 and CDR2 (germline): MRHNA, SNTAGT. The CDR3 nucleotides read TGTGCCAGCAGTGACTTAGAAGCTTTCTTT. Its protein product is CASSDLEAFF.

This rearrangement joins TRBV4-1 to TRBJ2-1; 7 positions match TRBD2. This CDR3 contains 15 residues. Germline assignment: CDR1 MGHRA and CDR2 YSYEKL. The junction had 3 bases not matched to a gene; V was cut back by 1 base and J by 3 bases. The DNA of the CDR3 is TGCGCCAGCAGCCAAGCTAGGGACTACTACAATGAGCAGTTCTTC. Encoded protein: CASSQARDYYNEQFF.

This clone was found a few times. The rearrangement joins TRBV7-3 to TRBJ2-2; TRBD2 matches at 10 bases. Germline CDR1 is SGHTA and CDR2 is FQGTGA. The CDR3 spans 14 residues. The V segment lost 9 bases and the J segment 0 bases; nucleotides outside the gene matches: 1. The CDR3 sequence: CASTSGANTGELFF. The CDR3 DNA is TGTGCCAGTACTAGCGGGGCGAACACCGGGGAGCTGTTTTTT.

The chain recombines TRBV5-5 with TRBJ1-5; D is unresolved. The length of the CDR3 is 13 residues. Per germline, CDR1 SGHKS and CDR2 YYEKEE (reference sequence). With 4 bases removed from V and 3 bases from J, the gap between germline ends came to 8 bases. In DNA form, the CDR3 reads TGTGCCAGCAGCCCCCTCAACAATCAGCCCCAGCATTTT. Its protein is CASSPLNNQPQHF. Full variable domain (outside the CDR3, taken from reference TRBV5-5 and TRBJ1-5): DAGVTQSPTHLIKTRGQQVTLRCSPISGHKSVSWYQQVLGQGPQFIFQYYEKEERGRGNFPDRFSARQFPNYSSELNVNALLLGDSALYLCASSPLNNQPQHFGDGTRLSIL.

This clone was seen only once. This chain connects TRBV2 to TRBJ2-5; 7 bases are a match to TRBD2. The V gene's germline CDR1 is SNHLY and CDR2 FYNNEI. V trimming: 9 bases; J trimming: 7 bases; junction bases outside the gene matches: 17. The CDR3 has 15 amino acids. DNA of the CDR3: TGTGCCAGTTCCTCGGTACTTGGGAGGGGAGGGACCCAGTACTTC. Protein product: CASSSVLGRGGTQYF.

CDR3 nucleotide sequence: TGTGCCAGCCAGGGAGTGGACTTTGGGCAAGAGACCCAGTACTTC. Protein sequence: CASQGVDFGQETQYF. J is TRBJ2-5 and V is TRBV6-5; D might be TRBD1 or TRBD2, each matching 5 bases. CDR1 and CDR2 from the germline V gene are MNHEY and SVGAGI. This CDR3 region has 15 residues. Trimming removed 8 bases at V and 2 bases at J, with 18 bases between.

This sequence joins TRBV10-3 and TRBJ2-1, with 9 bases lining up with TRBD2. CDR3 size: 18 residues. Germline trimming cut 5 bases from V and 0 bases from J; bases unmatched to any gene: 11. The germline V gene encodes CDR1 ENHRY and CDR2 SYGVKD. CDR3 in amino acids: CAISKDSAGGSSYNEQFF. For the CDR3, the DNA is TGTGCCATCAGTAAGGATTCAGCGGGAGGTAGCTCCTACAATGAGCAGTTCTTC.

V usage is TRBV5-1 and J usage is TRBJ2-6, with 7 nucleotides matching TRBD1. The germline CDR1 and CDR2 sequences are SGHRS and YFSETQ. V lost 0 bases and J lost 0; bases outside the gene matches: 6. CDR3 length equals 18 residues. The CDR3, as DNA: TGCGCCAGCAGCTTGGAAGGGGGCTCTATCTCTGGGGCCAACGTCCTGACTTTC. It codes for CASSLEGGSISGANVLTF.

This clone occurred a few times. The chain links TRBV7-2 to TRBJ2-3, with a possible D match to TRBD1 (5 bases). The CDR3 length is 15 residues. V shed 1 base and J shed 4 bases, with 12 bases lying between them. Germline V gene data show CDR1 as SGHTA and CDR2 as FQGNSA. Written as DNA, the CDR3 is TGTGCCAGCAGCTTAGATGGCAGGGCCGCAGATACGCAGTATTTT. It specifies CASSLDGRAADTQYF.

This rearrangement joins TRBV16 to TRBJ1-5; no clear D. The CDR3 extends over 15 amino acids. The ends were cut back, 4 bases at V and 6 bases at J, with 16 bases in the middle. Germline V lookup: CDR1 KGHSY, CDR2 FQNENV. This CDR3 reads CASSPSDSVRQPQHF. The CDR3 region has the DNA TGTGCCAGCAGCCCCTCCGATTCAGTACGTCAGCCCCAGCATTTT.

This clone came up a few times. The rearrangement joins TRBV27 to TRBJ1-1, with TRBD1 as a possible D gene (5 bases). The CDR3 has 14 amino acids. Germline CDR1 MNHEY, CDR2 SMNVEV (reference sequence). The germline V and J ends were trimmed by 6 bases and 1 base, with 12 bases remaining between them. The CDR3 coding sequence is TGTGCCAGCAGAAATCCGGGACCGAACACTGAAGCTTTCTTT. Its translation is CASRNPGPNTEAFF.